These 4 T cell receptor beta chains came from one sample sequenced in a study of control samples from healthy donors and cancer patients. Only in-frame clones appear in the TCRdb table, and some are missing; sequencing was by immunoSEQ multiplex PCR. The table shows more than 120,000 clones, with 80% to 95% occurring only once. The specimen was blood. The receptor set was obtained from a man in his thirties or forties in good health.

This chain uses TRBV5-4 with TRBJ2-1; D remains unclear. V lost 0 bases to trimming and J lost 4 bases, with 5 bases between them. CDR3 size: 13 residues. Per germline, CDR1 SGHNT and CDR2 YYREEE (reference sequence). The CDR3 sequence is CASSLVGYNEQFF. CDR3 nucleotides: TGTGCCAGCAGCTTGGTCGGTTACAATGAGCAGTTCTTC.

This clone was detected only once. The chain uses TRBV9 and TRBJ2-7; D possibly matches TRBD1 or TRBD2 (5 bases each). Trimming shortened V by 4 bases and J by 3 bases, and 17 bases separated the two germline ends. CDR3 length: 15 amino acids. Germline CDR1 reads SGDLS; CDR2 reads YYNGEE. This chain's CDR3 is CASSPYPGRSYEQYF. The CDR3, as DNA: TGTGCCAGCAGCCCCTATCCGGGACGTAGCTACGAGCAGTACTTC.

In this sample, this clone turned up once. This chain joins TRBV24-1 and TRBJ1-4; D may be TRBD1 (5 bases). This CDR3 has 12 amino acids. V was pared by 7 bases and J by 5 bases, with 7 bases between. Germline V gene data show CDR1 as KGHDR and CDR2 as SFDVKD. CDR3 residues: CATRGENEKLFF. CDR3 DNA: TGTGCCACCAGGGGGGAAAATGAAAAACTGTTTTTT.

The chain has TRBV9 and TRBJ1-4; D unclear. With 0 bases removed from V and 8 bases from J, the gap between germline ends came to 14 bases. The CDR3 is 15 residues long. Looked up from germline, CDR1 is SGDLS and CDR2 is YYNGEE. The CDR3 spells CASSVGRQTREKLFF. The CDR3 DNA follows: TGTGCCAGCAGCGTAGGACGGCAAACCAGAGAAAAACTGTTTTTT. The full variable domain, rest sourced from reference TRBV9 and TRBJ1-4, is DSGVTQTPKHLITATGQRVTLRCSPRSGDLSVYWYQQSLDQGLQFLIQYYNGEERAKGNILERFSAQQFPDLHSELNLSSLELGDSALYFCASSVGRQTREKLFFGSGTQLSVL.